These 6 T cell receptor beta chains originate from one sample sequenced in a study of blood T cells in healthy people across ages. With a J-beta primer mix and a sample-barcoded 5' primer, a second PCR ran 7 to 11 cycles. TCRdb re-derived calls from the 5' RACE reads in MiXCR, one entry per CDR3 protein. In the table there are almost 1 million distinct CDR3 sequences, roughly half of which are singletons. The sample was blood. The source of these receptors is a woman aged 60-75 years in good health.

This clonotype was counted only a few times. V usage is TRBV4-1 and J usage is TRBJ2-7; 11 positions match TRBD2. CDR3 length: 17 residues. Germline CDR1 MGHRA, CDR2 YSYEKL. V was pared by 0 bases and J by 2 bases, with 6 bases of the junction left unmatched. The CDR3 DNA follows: TGCGCCAGCAGCCAAGAGTCCCTAGCGGGAGGCGCCTACGAGCAGTACTTC. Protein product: CASSQESLAGGAYEQYF.

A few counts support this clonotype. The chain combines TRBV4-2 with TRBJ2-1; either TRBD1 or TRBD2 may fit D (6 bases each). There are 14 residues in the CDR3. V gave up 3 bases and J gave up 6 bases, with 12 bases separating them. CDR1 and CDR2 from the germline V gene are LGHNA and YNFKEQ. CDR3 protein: CASSHETGANEQFF. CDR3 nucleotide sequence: TGTGCCAGCAGCCACGAGACGGGGGCCAATGAGCAGTTCTTC.

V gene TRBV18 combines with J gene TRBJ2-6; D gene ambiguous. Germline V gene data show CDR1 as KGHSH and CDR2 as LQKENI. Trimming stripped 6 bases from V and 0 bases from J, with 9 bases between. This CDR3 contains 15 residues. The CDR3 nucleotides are TGTGCCAGCTCTTTTGGCGACTCTGGGGCCAACGTCCTGACTTTC. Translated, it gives CASSFGDSGANVLTF. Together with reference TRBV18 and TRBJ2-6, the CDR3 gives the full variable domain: NAGVMQNPRHLVRRRGQEARLRCSPMKGHSHVYWYRQLPEEGLKFMVYLQKENIIDESGMPKERFSAEFPKEGPSILRIQQVVRGDSAAYFCASSFGDSGANVLTFGAGSRLTVL.

CDR3: CATSRGLAGGNNEQFF. CDR3 bases: TGTGCCACCAGCAGAGGCCTAGCGGGAGGTAACAATGAGCAGTTCTTC. J is TRBJ2-1 and V is TRBV15; the match to TRBD2 covers 11 bases. Germline V lookup: CDR1 LNHNV, CDR2 YYDKDF (reference sequence). The CDR3 sequence is 16 residues long. V lost 1 base and J lost 5; bases outside the gene matches: 4.

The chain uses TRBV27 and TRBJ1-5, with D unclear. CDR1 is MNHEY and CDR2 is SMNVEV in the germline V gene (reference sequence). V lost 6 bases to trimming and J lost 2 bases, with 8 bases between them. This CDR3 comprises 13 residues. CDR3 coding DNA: TGTGCCAGCAGGGAAGGGCGCAATCAGCCCCAGCATTTT. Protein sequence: CASREGRNQPQHF.

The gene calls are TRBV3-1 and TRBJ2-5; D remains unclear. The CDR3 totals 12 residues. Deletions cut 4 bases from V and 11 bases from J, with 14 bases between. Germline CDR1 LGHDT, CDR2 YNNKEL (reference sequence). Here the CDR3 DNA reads TGTGCCAGCAGCCGCTCCTCCTTGGGGCAGTACTTC. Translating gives CASSRSSLGQYF.